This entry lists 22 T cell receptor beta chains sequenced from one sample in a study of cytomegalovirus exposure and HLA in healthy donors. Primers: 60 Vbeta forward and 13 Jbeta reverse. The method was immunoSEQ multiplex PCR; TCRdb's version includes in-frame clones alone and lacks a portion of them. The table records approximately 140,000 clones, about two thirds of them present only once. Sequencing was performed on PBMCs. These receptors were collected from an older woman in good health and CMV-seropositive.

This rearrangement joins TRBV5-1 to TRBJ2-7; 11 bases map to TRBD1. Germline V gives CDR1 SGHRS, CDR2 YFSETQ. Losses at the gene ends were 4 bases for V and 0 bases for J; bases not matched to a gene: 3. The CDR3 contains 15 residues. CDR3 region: CASSPGQGGSYEQYF. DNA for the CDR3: TGCGCCAGCAGCCCGGGACAGGGGGGCTCCTACGAGCAGTACTTC.

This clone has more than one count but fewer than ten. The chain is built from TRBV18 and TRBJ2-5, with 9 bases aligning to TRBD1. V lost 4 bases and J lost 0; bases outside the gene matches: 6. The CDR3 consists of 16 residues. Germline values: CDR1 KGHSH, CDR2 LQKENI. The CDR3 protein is CASSRTGGTYQETQYF. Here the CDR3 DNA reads TGTGCCAGCTCACGCACAGGGGGCACGTACCAAGAGACCCAGTACTTC. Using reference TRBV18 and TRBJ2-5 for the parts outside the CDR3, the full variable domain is NAGVMQNPRHLVRRRGQEARLRCSPMKGHSHVYWYRQLPEEGLKFMVYLQKENIIDESGMPKERFSAEFPKEGPSILRIQQVVRGDSAAYFCASSRTGGTYQETQYFGPGTRLLVL.

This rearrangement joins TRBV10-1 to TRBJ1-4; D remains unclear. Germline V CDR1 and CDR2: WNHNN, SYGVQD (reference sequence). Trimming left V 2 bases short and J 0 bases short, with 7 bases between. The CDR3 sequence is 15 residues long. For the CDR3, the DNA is TGCGCCAGCAGTGAGGCCGGTGCAACTAATGAAAAACTGTTTTTT. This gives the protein CASSEAGATNEKLFF.

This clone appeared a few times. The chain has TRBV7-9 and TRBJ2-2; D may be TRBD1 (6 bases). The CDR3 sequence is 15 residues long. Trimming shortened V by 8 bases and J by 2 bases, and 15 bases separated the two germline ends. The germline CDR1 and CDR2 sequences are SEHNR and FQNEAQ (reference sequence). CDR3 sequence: CASQGRTANTGELFF. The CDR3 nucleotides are TGTGCCAGCCAGGGGCGGACAGCAAACACCGGGGAGCTGTTTTTT.

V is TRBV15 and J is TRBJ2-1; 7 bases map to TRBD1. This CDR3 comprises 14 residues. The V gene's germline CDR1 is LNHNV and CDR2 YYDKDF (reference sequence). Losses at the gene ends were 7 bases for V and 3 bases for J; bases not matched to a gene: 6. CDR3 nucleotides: TGTGCCACCACCCCGACAGGGAACTACAATGAGCAGTTCTTC. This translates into CATTPTGNYNEQFF.

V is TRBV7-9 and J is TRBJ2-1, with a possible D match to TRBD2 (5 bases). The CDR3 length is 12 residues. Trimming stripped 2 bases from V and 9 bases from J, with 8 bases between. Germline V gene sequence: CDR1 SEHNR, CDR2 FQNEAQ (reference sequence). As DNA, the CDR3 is TGTGCCAGCAGCTTAAGGGCGGGTGAGCAGTTCTTC. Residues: CASSLRAGEQFF.

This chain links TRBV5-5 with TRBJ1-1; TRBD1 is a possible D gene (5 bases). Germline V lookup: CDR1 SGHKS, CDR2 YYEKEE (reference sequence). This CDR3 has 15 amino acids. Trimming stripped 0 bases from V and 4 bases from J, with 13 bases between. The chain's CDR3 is CASSLDDRGITEAFF. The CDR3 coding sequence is TGTGCCAGCAGCTTGGACGACCGGGGGATCACTGAAGCTTTCTTT.

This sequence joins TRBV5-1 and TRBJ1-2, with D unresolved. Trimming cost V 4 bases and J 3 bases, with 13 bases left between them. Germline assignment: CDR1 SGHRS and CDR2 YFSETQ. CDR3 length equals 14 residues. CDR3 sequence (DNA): TGCGCCAGCAGCGTTTCCGGGTCAGACTATGGCTACACCTTC. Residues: CASSVSGSDYGYTF.

CDR3 sequence: CASSYSTGGGDEQYF. DNA of the CDR3: TGTGCCAGCAGTTACTCGACGGGGGGGGGAGACGAGCAGTACTTC. The V call is TRBV6-5, the J call TRBJ2-7; 8 bases agree with TRBD2. V lost 0 bases to trimming and J lost 5 bases; unmatched junction nucleotides: 6. CDR3 length: 15 amino acids. Germline CDR1 is MNHEY and CDR2 is SVGAGI.

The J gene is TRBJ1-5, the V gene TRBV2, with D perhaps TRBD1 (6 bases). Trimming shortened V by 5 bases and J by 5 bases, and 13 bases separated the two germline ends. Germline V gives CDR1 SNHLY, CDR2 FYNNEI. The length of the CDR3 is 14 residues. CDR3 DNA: TGTGCCAGCAGTTTTGAGGCAGGGGATCAGCCCCAGCATTTT. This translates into CASSFEAGDQPQHF.

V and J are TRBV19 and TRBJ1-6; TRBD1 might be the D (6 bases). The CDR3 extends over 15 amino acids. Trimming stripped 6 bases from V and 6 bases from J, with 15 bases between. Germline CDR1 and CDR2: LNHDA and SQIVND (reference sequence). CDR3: CASRLQGMGNSPLHF. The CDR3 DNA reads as TGTGCCAGTAGGCTCCAGGGGATGGGTAATTCACCCCTCCACTTT.

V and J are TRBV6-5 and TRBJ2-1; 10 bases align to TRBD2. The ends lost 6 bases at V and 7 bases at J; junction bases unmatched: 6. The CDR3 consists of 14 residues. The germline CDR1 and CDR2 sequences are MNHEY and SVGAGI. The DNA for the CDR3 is TGTGCCAGCAGCCTAGCGGGGGTCGGGAATGAGCAGTTCTTC. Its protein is CASSLAGVGNEQFF.

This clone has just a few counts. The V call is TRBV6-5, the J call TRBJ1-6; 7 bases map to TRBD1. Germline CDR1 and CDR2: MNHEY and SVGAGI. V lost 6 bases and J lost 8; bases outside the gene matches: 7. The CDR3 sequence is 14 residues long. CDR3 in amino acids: CASRLGTADSPLHF. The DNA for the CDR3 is TGTGCCAGCAGACTCGGGACAGCCGATTCACCCCTCCACTTT.

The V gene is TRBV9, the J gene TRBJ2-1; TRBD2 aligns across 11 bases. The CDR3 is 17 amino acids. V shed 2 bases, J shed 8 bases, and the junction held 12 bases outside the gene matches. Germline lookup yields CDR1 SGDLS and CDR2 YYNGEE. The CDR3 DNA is TGTGCCAGCAGCGTTTCTAGCGGGGGGTCGTACGGCGATGAGCAGTTCTTC. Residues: CASSVSSGGSYGDEQFF.

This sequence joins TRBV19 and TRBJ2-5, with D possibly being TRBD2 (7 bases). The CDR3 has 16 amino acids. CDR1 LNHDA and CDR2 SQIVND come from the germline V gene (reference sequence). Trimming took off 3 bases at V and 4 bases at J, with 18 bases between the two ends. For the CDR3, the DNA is TGTGCCAGTAGTATCTTCCGGGGGGCCAGGGGAGAGACCCAGTACTTC. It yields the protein CASSIFRGARGETQYF.

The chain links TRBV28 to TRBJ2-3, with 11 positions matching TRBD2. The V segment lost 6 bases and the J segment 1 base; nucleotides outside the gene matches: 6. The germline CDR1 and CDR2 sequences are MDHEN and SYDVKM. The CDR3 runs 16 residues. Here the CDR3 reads CASSFEGLAGTDTQYF. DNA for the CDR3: TGTGCCAGCAGCTTTGAGGGACTAGCGGGCACAGATACGCAGTATTTT.

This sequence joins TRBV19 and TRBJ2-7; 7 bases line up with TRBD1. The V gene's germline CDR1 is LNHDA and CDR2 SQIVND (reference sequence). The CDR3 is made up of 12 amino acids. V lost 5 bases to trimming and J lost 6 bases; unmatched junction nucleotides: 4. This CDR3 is CASSLQGVEQYF. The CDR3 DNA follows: TGTGCCAGTAGTCTCCAGGGGGTCGAGCAGTACTTC.

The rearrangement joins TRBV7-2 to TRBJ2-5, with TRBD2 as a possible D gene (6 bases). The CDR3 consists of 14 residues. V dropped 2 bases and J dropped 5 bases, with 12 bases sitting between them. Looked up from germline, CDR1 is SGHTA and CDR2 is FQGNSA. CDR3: CASSLNTRGETQYF. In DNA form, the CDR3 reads TGTGCCAGCAGCTTAAATACCCGGGGGGAGACCCAGTACTTC.

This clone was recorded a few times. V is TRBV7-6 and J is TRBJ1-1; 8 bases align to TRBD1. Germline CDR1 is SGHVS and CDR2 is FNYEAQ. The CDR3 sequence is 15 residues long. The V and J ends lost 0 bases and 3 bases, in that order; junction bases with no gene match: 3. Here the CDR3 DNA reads TGTGCCAGCAGCTTAGCTACAGGGGGGTACACTGAAGCTTTCTTT. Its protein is CASSLATGGYTEAFF.

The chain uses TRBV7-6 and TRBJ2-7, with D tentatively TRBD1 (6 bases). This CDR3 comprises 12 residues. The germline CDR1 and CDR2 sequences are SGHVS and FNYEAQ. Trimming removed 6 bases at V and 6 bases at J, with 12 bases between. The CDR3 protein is CASRQGFSEQYF. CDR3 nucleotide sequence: TGTGCCAGCAGGCAGGGGTTCAGCGAGCAGTACTTC.

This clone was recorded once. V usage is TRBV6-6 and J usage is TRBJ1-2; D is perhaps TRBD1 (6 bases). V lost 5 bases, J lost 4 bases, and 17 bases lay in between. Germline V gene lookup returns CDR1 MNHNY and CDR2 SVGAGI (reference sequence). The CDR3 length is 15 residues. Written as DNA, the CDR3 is TGTGCCAGCAGTACCTCGGGGGGCTCCTTCTATGGCTACACCTTC. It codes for CASSTSGGSFYGYTF.

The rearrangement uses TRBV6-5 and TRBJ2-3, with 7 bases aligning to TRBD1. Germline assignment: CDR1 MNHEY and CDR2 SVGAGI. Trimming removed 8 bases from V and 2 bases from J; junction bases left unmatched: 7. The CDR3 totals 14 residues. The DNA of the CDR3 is TGTGCCAGCCGCTGGACAGGCGCCACAGATACGCAGTATTTT. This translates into CASRWTGATDTQYF.